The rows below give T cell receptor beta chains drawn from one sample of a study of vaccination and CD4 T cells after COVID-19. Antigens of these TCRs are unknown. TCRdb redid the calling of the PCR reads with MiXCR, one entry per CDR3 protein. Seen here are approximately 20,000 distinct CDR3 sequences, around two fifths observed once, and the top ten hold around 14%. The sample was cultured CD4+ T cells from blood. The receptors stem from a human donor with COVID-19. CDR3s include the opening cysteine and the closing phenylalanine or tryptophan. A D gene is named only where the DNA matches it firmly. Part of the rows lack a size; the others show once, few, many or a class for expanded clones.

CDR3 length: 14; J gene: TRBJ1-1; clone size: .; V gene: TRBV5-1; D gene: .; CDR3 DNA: TGCGCCAGCAGCTTGGGACGGGGGGTCGGTGAAGCTTTCTTT; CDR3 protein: CASSLGRGVGEAFF
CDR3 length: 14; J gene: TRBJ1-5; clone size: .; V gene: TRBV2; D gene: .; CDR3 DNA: TGTGCCAGCAGTGTGGGCAGACCCAATCAGCCCCAGCATTTT; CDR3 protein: CASSVGRPNQPQHF
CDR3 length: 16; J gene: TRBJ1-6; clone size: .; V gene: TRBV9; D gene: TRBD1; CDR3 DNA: TGTGCCAGCAGCGTAGCTTCGGGACAGGAGAATTCACCCCTCCACTTT; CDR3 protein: CASSVASGQENSPLHF
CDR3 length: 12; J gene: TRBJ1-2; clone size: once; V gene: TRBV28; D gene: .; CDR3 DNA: TGTGCCAGCAGTTCAGGGAACTATGGCTACACCTTC; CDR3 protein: CASSSGNYGYTF
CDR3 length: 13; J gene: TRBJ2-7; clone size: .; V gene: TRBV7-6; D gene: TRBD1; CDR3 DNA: TGTGCCAGCAGCCCCCAGGGGGCCTACGAGCAGTACTTC; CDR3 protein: CASSPQGAYEQYF
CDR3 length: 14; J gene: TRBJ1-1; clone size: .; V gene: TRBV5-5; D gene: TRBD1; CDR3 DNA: TGTGCCAGCAGATCCGGACAGGGCCTGTTTGAAGCTTTCTTT; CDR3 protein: CASRSGQGLFEAFF
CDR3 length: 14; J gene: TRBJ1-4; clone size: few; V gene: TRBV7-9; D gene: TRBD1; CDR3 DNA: TGTGCCAGCAGCTTATGGACAGGAGGAGAAAAACTGTTTTTT; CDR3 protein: CASSLWTGGEKLFF
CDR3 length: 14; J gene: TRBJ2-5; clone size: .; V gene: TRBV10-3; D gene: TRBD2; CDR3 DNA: TGTGCCATCAGTGCAGCGGGGGGACAAGAGACCCAGTACTTC; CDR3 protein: CAISAAGGQETQYF
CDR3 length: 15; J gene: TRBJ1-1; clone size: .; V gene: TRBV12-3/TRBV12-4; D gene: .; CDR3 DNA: TGTGCCAGCAGTCCTTTGGGAGGGCGGACTTCTGAAGCTTTCTTT; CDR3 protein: CASSPLGGRTSEAFF
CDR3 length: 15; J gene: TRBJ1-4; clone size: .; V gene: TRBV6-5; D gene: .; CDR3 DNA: TGTGCCAGCAGTTACTCGATAGCAGTTGGCGAAAAACTGTTTTTT; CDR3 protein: CASSYSIAVGEKLFF
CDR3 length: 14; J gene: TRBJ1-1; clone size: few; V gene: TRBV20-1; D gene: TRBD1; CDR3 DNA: TGCAGTGCTAGTCCGGACAGGATCTTTACTGAAGCTTTCTTT; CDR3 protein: CSASPDRIFTEAFF
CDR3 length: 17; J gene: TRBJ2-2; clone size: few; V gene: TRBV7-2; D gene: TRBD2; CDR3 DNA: TGTGCCAGCAGCTTGGGAGCGGGGGGGCCCGACACCGGGGAGCTGTTTTTT; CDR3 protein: CASSLGAGGPDTGELFF
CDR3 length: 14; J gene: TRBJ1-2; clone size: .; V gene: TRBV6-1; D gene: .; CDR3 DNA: TGTGCCAGCAGTGACGGGGGTTACAACTATGGCTACACCTTC; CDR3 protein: CASSDGGYNYGYTF
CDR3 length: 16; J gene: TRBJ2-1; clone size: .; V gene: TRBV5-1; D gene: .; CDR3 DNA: TGCGCCAGCAGCGGGGGGGACAGAAGCTCCTACAATGAGCAGTTCTTC; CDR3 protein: CASSGGDRSSYNEQFF
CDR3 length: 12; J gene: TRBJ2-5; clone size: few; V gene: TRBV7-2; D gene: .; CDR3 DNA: TGTGCCAGCAGCTTAGCCAAAGAGACCCAGTACTTC; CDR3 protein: CASSLAKETQYF
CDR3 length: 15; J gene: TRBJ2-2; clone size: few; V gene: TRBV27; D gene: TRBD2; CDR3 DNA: TGTGCCAGCAGACTAGCGGGGGGGCTCACCGGGGAGCTGTTTTTT; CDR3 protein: CASRLAGGLTGELFF
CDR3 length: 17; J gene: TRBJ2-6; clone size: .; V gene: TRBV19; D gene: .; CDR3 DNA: TGTGCCAGTAGTATAGGGGGTTCGGGTTCTGGGGCCAACGTCCTGACTTTC; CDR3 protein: CASSIGGSGSGANVLTF
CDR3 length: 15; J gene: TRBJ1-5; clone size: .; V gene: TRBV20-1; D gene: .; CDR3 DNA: TGCAGTGCTAGATCGTCGGTCAGCCCCAATCAGCCCCAGCATTTT; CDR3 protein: CSARSSVSPNQPQHF
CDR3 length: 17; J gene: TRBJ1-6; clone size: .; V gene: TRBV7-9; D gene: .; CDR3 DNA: TGTGCCAGCAGCTCACAGTTCGGGGACCAGGGTAATTCACCCCTCCACTTT; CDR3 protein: CASSSQFGDQGNSPLHF
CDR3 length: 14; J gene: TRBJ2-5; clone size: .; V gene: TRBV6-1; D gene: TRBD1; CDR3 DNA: TGTGCCAGCACAATTCTCAGGGGGCGGGAGACCCAGTACTTC; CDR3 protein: CASTILRGRETQYF
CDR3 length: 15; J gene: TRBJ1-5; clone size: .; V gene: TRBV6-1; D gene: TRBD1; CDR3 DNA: TGTGCCAGCAGTCCCACTAATAGGGGGCTGAAGCCCCAGCATTTT; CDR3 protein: CASSPTNRGLKPQHF
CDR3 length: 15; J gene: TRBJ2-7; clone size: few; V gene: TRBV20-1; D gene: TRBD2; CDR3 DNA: TGCAGTGCGAAAGCTCTGTTAGCGGGACCCTACGAGCAGTACTTC; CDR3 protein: CSAKALLAGPYEQYF
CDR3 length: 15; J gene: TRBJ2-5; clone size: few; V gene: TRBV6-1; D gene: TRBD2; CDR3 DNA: TGTGCCACCTTCCCCTCTAGCGGGGGGATGGAGACCCAGTACTTC; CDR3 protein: CATFPSSGGMETQYF
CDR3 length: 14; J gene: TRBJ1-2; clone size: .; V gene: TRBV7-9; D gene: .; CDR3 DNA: TGTGCCAGCAGCTTAGATTGGGGGGTGAGTGGCTACACCTTC; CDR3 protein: CASSLDWGVSGYTF
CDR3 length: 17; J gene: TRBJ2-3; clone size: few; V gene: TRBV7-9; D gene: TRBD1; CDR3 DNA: TGTGCCAGCAGCACCCCCAGGGGGCTGCTAAACACAGATACGCAGTATTTT; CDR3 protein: CASSTPRGLLNTDTQYF
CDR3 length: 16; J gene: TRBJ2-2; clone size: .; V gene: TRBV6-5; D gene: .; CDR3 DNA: TGTGCCAGCAGTTACAATGGGGGGATGGCCACCGGGGAGCTGTTTTTT; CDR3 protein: CASSYNGGMATGELFF
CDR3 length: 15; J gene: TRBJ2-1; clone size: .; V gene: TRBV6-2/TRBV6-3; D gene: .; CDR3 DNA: TGTGCCAGCAGGGAACACGGGGGGCCGTTCAGTGAGCAGTTCTTC; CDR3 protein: CASREHGGPFSEQFF
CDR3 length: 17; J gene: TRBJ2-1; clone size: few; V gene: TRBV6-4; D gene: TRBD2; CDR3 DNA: TGTGCCAGCAGTGACGGGGCACTAGCGGGGGGCCCTAATGAGCAGTTCTTC; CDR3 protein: CASSDGALAGGPNEQFF
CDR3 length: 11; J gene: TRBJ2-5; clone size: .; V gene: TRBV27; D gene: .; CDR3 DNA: TGTGCCAGCAGTTTACAAGAGACCCAGTACTTC; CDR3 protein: CASSLQETQYF
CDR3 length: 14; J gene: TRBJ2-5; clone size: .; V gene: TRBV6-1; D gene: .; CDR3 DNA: TGTGCCAGCAGCAGGGCAGGGACTCGAGAGACCCAGTACTTC; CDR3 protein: CASSRAGTRETQYF
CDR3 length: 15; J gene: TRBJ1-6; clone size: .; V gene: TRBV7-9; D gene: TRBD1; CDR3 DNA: TGTGCCAGCAGCTCCCGACAGGGGAAGAATTCACCCCTCCACTTT; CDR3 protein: CASSSRQGKNSPLHF
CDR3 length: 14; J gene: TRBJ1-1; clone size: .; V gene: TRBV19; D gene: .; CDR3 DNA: TGTGCCAGTAGGGCCCCGGACAGGAACACTGAAGCTTTCTTT; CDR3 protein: CASRAPDRNTEAFF
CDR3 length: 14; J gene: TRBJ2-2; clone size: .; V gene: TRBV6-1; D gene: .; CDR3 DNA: TGTGCCAGCCGGGCAGAGGGGGTGTCCGGGGAGCTGTTTTTT; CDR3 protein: CASRAEGVSGELFF
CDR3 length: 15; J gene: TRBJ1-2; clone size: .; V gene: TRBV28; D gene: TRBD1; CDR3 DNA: TGTGCCAGCAGTTCTCCCCGAGGACAGGGGTATGGCTACACCTTC; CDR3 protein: CASSSPRGQGYGYTF
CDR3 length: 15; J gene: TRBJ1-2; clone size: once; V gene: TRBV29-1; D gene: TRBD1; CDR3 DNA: TGCAGCGTTGAAGGCAGGGGGGAGGGTAACTATGGCTACACCTTC; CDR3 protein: CSVEGRGEGNYGYTF
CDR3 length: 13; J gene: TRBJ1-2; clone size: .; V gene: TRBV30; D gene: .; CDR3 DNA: TGTGCCTGGTCTCCGGGCAGGGGCGATGGCTACACCTTC; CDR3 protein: CAWSPGRGDGYTF
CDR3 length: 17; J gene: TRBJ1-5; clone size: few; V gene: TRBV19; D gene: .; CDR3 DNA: TGTGCCAGTAGTACCCCAGGGCAGGGCAATAGCAATCAGCCCCAGCATTTT; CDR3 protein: CASSTPGQGNSNQPQHF
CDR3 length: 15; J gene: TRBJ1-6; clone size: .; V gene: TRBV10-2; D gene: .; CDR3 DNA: TGCGCCAGCAGTGACAAGGACTCCTATAATTCACCCCTCCACTTT; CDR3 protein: CASSDKDSYNSPLHF
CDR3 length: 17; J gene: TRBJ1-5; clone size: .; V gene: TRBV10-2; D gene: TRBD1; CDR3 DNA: TGCGCCAGCAGTGAAAGGGCAGGGGGTATAAGCAATCAGCCCCAGCATTTT; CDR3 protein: CASSERAGGISNQPQHF
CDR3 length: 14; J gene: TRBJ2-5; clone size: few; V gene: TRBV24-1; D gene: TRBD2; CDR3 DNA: TGTGCCACGGAGGGTAGCGGGGGGGCAGAGACCCAGTACTTC; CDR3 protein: CATEGSGGAETQYF
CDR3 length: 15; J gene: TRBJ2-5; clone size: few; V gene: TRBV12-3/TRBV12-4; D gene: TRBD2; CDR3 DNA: TGTGCCAGCGGGTATTCTAGCGGGGGTGAAGAGACCCAGTACTTC; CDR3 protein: CASGYSSGGEETQYF
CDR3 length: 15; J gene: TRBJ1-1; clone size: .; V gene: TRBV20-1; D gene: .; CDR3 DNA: TGCAGTGCTAGAGACCATTCGAGGGGGGGCACTGAAGCTTTCTTT; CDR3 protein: CSARDHSRGGTEAFF
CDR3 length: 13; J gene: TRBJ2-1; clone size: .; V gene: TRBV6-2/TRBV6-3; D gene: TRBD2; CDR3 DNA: TGTGCCAGCACTAGCGGGGCCAACCGAGGGCAGTTCTTC; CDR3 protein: CASTSGANRGQFF
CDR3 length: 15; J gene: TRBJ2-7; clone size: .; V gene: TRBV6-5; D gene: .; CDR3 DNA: TGTGCCAGCAGTTACCGGGAGACTCAAACCTACGAGCAGTACTTC; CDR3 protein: CASSYRETQTYEQYF
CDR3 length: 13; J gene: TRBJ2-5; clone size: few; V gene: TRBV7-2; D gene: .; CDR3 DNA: TGTGCCAGCAGCTTTCGGTTAACGGAGACCCAGTACTTC; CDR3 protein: CASSFRLTETQYF
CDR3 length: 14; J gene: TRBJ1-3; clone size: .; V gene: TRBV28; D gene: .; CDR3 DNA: TGTGCCAGCAGGGGGGGCACGTCTGGAAACACCATATATTTT; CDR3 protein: CASRGGTSGNTIYF
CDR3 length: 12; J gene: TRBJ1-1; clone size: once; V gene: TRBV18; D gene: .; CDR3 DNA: TGTGCCAGCTCGAGTCAGGGGACTGAAGCTTTCTTT; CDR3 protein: CASSSQGTEAFF
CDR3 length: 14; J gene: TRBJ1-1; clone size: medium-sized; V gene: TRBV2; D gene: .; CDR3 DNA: TGTGCCAGCAGTGAGGTAGGGATGAACACTGAAGCTTTCTTT; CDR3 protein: CASSEVGMNTEAFF
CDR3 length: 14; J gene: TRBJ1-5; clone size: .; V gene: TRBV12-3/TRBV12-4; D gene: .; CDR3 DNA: TGTGCCAGCAGTTTAGGGGGGGGGAAGCAGCCCCAGCATTTT; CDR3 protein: CASSLGGGKQPQHF
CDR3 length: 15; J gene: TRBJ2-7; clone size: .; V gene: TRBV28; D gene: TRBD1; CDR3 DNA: TGTGCCAGCAGTTTAGGTTCGGGACAGGGGGCCGGGCAGTACTTC; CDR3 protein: CASSLGSGQGAGQYF
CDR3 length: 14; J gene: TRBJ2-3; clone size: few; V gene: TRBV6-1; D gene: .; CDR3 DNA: TGTGCCAGCAGTGAGGTGCCCCCCCCAGATACGCAGTATTTT; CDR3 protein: CASSEVPPPDTQYF
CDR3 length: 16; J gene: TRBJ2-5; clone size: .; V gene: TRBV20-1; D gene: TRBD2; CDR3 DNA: TGCAGTGCAAAAGGGCGGCGGGGGGCCAGTTTAGAGACCCAGTACTTC; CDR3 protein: CSAKGRRGASLETQYF
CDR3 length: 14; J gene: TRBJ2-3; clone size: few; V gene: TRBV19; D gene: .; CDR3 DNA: TGTGCCAGTAGTATCTCCGGGAGCACAGATACGCAGTATTTT; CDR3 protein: CASSISGSTDTQYF
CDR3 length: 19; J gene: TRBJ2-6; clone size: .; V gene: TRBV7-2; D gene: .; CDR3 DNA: TGTGCCAGCAGCTTAACACCTCAGGGCGGTTACTCTGGGGCCAACGTCCTGACTTTC; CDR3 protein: CASSLTPQGGYSGANVLTF
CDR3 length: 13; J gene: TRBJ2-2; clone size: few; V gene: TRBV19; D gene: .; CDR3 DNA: TGTGCCAGTAGTTCGCTCGGCGGCGGGGAGCTGTTTTTT; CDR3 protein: CASSSLGGGELFF
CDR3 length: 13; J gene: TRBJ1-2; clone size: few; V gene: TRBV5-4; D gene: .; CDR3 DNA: TGTGCCAGCAGCTTGGCCGGGAGTGGTGGCTACACCTTC; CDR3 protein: CASSLAGSGGYTF
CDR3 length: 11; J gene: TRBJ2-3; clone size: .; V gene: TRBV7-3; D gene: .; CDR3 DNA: TGTGCCAGCAGCCTAGCAGATACGCAGTATTTT; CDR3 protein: CASSLADTQYF
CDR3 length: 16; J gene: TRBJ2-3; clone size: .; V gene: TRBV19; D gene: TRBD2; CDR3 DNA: TGTGCCAGTAGTGGGGTTGGCGGGGGGAACACAGATACGCAGTATTTT; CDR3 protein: CASSGVGGGNTDTQYF
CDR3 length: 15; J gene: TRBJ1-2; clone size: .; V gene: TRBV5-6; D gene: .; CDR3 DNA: TGTGCCAGCAGCCCTGGGACCTCTCCTAACTATAGCTACACCTTC; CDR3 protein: CASSPGTSPNYSYTF